The source of this TCR beta chain is a study of blood T cell repertoires in COVID-19. Looking at the study overall: Samples representing acute and convalescent COVID-19 were sourced from the United States, Italy and Spain. PBMCs, B-cell-depleted T cells, or T cells were the source of the cDNA or gDNA that made up the material.

Per the original data handling: Estimation of nucleated cell counts was performed using reference gene primer amplification. This table comes from immunoSEQ multiplex PCR, and its TCRdb copy is limited to in-frame clones, with some not included. The V and J calls and clone size come from that table; D and trimming were worked out from the DNA. The repertoire holds some 250,000 clones, with roughly four fifths as singletons. Germline CDR1 SGHTS, CDR2 YDEGEE. The CDR3 has 12 residues. Trimming stripped 2 bases from V and 6 bases from J, with 9 bases between. V gene TRBV5-8 combines with J gene TRBJ2-7; unclear D gene. The receptor was derived from a woman aged 18-29 years with acute or convalescent COVID-19. Sequences were obtained from peripheral blood. CDR3 in amino acids: CASSLWQTEQYF. The CDR3 DNA sequence: TGTGCCAGCAGCTTATGGCAAACCGAGCAGTACTTC.